What follows is one T cell receptor (beta chain) and its context. Its cognate antigen is unknown. The ends lost 5 bases at V and 4 bases at J; junction bases unmatched: 6. The CDR3 contains 14 residues. Germline assignment: CDR1 SGHTA and CDR2 FQGTGA. Using a J-beta primer mix together with a sample-barcoded 5' primer, a second PCR was run for roughly 7 to 12 cycles. Each CDR3 protein gets one entry after TCRdb re-called the 5' RACE reads with MiXCR. The sample lists about 1.8 million distinct CDR3 sequences, around half occurring once. This entry comes from a study of blood T cells in healthy people across ages. Whole-study results and caveats: The lack of PBMC sorting stopped any conclusive naive versus antigen-experienced comparison. Versus aged donors, long-lived donors had higher diversity and more naive CD4+ cells.

Ten milliliters of peripheral blood were drawn from each donor into EDTA-treated tubes. The chain recombines TRBV7-3 with TRBJ2-5, with 8 bases matching TRBD2. The sequenced sample was blood. The TCR sequence derives from a woman in her forties in good health. The CDR3 region is CASSARGGSETQYF. CDR3 DNA: TGTGCCAGCAGCGCCCGGGGGGGATCAGAGACCCAGTACTTC.